This TCR beta chain was captured in a study of blood T cell repertoires in COVID-19. About the study: Sites in the United States, Italy and Spain provided acute and convalescent COVID-19 samples. PBMCs, B-cell-depleted T cells, or T cells provided the cDNA or gDNA that made up the material.

In the original processing: Reference gene primer amplification gave nucleated cell count estimates. This table comes from immunoSEQ multiplex PCR, and its TCRdb copy is limited to in-frame clones, with some not included. Clone size and the V and J calls come from that table; the DNA yielded D and trimming. The sample contains 99,000 or so clones, about 79% of which appear only once. The CDR3 is made up of 16 amino acids. Between the trimmed V and J ends, which lost 6 bases and 7 bases, there was a span of 22 bases. Looked up from germline, CDR1 is MDHEN and CDR2 is SYDVKM. This chain joins TRBV28 and TRBJ1-5; TRBD1 might be the D (6 bases). This clonotype was sampled from a woman of 80 years or more with active or convalescent COVID-19. Sequences were obtained from peripheral blood. CDR3 sequence (DNA): TGTGCCAGCAGCCGAGGGGGATCGGGGAGTGGGCAGCCCCAGCATTTT. Protein product: CASSRGGSGSGQPQHF.